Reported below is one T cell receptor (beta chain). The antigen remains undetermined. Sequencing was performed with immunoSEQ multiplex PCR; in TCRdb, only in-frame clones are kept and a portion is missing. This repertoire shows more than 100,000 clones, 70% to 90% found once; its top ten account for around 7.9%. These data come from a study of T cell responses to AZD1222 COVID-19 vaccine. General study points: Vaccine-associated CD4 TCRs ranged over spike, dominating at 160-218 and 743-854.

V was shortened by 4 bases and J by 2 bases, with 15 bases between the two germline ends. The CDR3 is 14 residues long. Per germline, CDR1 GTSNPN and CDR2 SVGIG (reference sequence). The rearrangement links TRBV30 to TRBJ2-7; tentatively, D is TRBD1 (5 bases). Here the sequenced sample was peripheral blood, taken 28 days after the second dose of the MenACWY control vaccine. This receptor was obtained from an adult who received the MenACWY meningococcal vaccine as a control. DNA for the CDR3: TGTGCCTGGACCCCGCCAGGGTTCGCCTACGAGCAGTACTTC. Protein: CAWTPPGFAYEQYF.